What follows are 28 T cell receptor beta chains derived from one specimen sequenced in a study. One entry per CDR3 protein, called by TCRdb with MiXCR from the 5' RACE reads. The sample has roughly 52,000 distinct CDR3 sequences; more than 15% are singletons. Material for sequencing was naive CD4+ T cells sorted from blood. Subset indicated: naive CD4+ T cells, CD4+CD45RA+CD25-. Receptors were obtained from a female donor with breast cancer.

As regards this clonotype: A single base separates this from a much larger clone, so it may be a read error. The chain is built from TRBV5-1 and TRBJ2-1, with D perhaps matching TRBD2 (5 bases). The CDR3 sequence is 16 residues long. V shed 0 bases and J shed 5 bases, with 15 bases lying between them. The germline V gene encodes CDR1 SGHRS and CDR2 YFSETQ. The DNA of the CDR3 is TGCGCCAGCAGCTTGGGGTGGGCTAGCTTAAACAATGAGCAGTTCTTC. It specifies CASSLGWASLNNEQFF.

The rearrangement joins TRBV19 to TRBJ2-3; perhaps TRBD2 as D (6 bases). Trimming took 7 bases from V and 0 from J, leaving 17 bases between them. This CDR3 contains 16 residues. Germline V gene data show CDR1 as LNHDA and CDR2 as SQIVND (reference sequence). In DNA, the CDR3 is TGTGCCAGTACCCCCAGTGGCGGGGTGAGCACAGATACGCAGTATTTT. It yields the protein CASTPSGGVSTDTQYF.

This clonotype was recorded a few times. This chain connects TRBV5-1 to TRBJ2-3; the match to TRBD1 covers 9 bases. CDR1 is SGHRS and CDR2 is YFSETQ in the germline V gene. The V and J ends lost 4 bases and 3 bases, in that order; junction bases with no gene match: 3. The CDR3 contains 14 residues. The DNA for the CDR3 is TGCGCCAGCAGCCGGGACAGGGCGACAGATACGCAGTATTTT. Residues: CASSRDRATDTQYF.

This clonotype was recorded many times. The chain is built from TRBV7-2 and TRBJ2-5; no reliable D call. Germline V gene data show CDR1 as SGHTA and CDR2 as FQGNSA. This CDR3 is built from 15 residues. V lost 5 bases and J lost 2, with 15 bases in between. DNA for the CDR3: TGTGCCAGCAGCCTCGTCCACGGGCCTCAAGAGACCCAGTACTTC. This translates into CASSLVHGPQETQYF.

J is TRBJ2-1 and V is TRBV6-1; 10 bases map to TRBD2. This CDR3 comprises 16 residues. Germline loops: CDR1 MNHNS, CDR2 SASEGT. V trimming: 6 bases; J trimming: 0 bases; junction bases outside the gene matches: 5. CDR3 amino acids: CASRLAGSSSYNEQFF. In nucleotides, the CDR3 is TGTGCCAGCAGACTAGCGGGATCTAGCTCCTACAATGAGCAGTTCTTC.

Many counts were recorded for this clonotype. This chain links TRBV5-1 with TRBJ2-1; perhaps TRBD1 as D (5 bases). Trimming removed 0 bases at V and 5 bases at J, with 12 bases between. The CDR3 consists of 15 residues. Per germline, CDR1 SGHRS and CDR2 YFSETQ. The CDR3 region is CASSLGVTGDNEQFF. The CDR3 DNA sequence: TGCGCCAGCAGCTTGGGGGTCACAGGTGACAATGAGCAGTTCTTC.

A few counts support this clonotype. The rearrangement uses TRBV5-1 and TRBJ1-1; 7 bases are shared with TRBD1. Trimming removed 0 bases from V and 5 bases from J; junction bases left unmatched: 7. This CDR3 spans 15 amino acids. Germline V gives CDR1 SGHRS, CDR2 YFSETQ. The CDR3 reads CASSLEDRVGTEAFF. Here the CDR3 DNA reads TGCGCCAGCAGCTTGGAAGACAGGGTTGGGACTGAAGCTTTCTTT.

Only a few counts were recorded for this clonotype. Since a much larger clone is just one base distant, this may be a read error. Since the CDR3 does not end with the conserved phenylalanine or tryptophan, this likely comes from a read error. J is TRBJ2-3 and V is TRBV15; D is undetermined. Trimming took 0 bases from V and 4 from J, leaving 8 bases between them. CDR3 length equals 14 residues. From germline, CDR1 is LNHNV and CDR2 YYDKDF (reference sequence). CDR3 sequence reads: CATSRDARADTQYV. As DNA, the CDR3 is TGTGCCACCAGCAGAGATGCGCGAGCAGATACGCAGTATGTT.

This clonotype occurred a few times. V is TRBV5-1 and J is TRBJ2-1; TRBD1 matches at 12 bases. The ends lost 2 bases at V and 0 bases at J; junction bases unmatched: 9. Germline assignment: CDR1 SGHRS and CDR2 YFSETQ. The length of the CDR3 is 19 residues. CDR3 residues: CASSFPGTGGPSSYNEQFF. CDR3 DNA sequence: TGCGCCAGCAGCTTCCCCGGGACAGGGGGCCCCTCCTCCTACAATGAGCAGTTCTTC.

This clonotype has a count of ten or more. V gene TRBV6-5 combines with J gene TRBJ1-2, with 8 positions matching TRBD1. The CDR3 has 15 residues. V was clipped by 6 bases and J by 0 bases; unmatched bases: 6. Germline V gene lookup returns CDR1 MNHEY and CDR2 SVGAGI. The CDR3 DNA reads TGTGCCAGCAGGGCTGACAGGGGATCTAACTATGGCTACACCTTC. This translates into CASRADRGSNYGYTF.

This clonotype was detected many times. CDR3 sequence (DNA): TGCAGTGCTAGCATCTTAGGGGTAGAAAACATTCAGTACTTC. It translates to CSASILGVENIQYF. J is TRBJ2-4 and V is TRBV20-1; perhaps TRBD1 as D (5 bases). V lost 3 bases, J lost 5 bases, and 14 bases lay in between. CDR1 and CDR2 (germline): DFQATT, SNEGSKA (reference sequence). There are 14 residues in the CDR3.

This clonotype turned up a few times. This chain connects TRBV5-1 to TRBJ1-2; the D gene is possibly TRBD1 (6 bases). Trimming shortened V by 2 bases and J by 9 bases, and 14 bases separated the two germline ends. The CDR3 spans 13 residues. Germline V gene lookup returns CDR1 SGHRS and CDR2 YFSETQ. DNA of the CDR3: TGCGCCAGCAGCTTAGAAGGGGGTCGGCGCTACACCTTC. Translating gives CASSLEGGRRYTF.

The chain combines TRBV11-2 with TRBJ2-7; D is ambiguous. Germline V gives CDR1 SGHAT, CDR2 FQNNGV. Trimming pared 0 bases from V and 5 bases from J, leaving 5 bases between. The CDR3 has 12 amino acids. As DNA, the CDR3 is TGTGCCAGCAGCTTAGATGGGGACGAGCAGTACTTC. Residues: CASSLDGDEQYF. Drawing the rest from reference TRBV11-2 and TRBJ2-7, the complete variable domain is EAGVAQSPRYKIIEKRQSVAFWCNPISGHATLYWYQQILGQGPKLLIQFQNNGVVDDSQLPKDRFSAERLKGVDSTLKIQPAKLEDSAVYLCASSLDGDEQYFGPGTRLTVT.

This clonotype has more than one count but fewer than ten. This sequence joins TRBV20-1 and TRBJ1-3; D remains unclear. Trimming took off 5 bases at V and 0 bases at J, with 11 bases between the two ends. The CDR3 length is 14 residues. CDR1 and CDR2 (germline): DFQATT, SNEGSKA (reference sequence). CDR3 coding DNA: TGCAGTGCTCAATCGGGAAGCTCTGGAAACACCATATATTTT. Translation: CSAQSGSSGNTIYF.

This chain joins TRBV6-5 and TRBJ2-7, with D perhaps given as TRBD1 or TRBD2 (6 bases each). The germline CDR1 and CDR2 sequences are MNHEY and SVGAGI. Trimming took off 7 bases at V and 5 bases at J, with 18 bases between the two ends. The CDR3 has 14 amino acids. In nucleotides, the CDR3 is TGTGCCAGCAATAGTCGGGGGCCATCTGACGAGCAGTACTTC. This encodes CASNSRGPSDEQYF.

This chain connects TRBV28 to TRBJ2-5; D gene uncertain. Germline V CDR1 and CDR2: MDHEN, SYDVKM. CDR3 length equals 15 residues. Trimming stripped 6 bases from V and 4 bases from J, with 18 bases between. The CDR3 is CASSPGLGNRETQYF. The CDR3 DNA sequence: TGTGCCAGCAGCCCAGGTCTCGGTAACCGAGAGACCCAGTACTTC. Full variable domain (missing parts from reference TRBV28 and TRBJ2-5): DVKVTQSSRYLVKRTGEKVFLECVQDMDHENMFWYRQDPGLGLRLIYFSYDVKMKEKGDIPEGYSVSREKKERFSLILESASTNQTSMYLCASSPGLGNRETQYFGPGTRLLVL.

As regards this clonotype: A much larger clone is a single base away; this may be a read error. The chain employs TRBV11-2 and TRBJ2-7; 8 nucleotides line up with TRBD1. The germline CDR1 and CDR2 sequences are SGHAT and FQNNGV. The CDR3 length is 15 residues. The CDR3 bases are TGTGCCAGCAGCTTACATCAGGGGGCCACCTACGAGCAGTGCTTC. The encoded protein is CASSLHQGATYEQCF. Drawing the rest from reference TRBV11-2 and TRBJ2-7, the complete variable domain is EAGVAQSPRYKIIEKRQSVAFWCNPISGHATLYWYQQILGQGPKLLIQFQNNGVVDDSQLPKDRFSAERLKGVDSTLKIQPAKLEDSAVYLCASSLHQGATYEQCFGPGTRLTVT.

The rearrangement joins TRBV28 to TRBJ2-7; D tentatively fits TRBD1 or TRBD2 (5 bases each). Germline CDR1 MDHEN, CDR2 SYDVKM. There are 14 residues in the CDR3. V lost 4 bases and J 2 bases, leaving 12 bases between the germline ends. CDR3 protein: CASSSGTDPYEQYF. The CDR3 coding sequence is TGTGCCAGCAGTTCCGGGACGGATCCCTACGAGCAGTACTTC.

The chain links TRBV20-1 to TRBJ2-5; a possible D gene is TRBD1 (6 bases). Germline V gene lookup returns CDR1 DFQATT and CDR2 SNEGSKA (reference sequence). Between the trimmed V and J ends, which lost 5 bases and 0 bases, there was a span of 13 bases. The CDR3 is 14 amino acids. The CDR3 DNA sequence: TGCAGTGCTTCGGGCCCAGGGGACCAAGAGACCCAGTACTTC. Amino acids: CSASGPGDQETQYF.

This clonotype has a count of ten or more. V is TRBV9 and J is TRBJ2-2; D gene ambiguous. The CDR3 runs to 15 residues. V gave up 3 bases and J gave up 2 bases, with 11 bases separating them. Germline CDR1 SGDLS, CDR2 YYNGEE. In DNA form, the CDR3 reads TGTGCCAGCAGCGGGGTTAGGGCAAACACCGGGGAGCTGTTTTTT. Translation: CASSGVRANTGELFF.

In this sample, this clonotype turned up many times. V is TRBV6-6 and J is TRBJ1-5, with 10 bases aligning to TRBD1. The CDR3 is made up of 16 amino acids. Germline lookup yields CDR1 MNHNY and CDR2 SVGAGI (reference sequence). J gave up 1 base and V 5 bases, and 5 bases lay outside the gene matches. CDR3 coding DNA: TGTGCCAGCAGTGGACTGGGACAGGGGAGCAATCAGCCCCAGCATTTT. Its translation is CASSGLGQGSNQPQHF.

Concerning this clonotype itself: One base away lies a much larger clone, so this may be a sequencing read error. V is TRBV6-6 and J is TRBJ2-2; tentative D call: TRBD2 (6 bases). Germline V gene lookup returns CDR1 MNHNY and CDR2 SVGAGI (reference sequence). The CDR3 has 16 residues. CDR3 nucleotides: TGTGCCAGCAGCCCCGGCGCGGGCGAGGACACCGGGGGGCTGTTTTTT. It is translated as CASSPGAGEDTGGLFF.

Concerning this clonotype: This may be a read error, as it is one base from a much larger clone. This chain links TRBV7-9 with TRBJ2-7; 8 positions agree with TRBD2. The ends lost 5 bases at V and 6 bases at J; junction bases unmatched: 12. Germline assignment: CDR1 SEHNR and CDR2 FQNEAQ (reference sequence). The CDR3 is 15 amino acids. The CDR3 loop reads CASSRAGTRVSEQYF. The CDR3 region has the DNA TGTGCCAGCAGCAGAGCCGGGACTAGGGTCTCCGAGCAGTACTTC. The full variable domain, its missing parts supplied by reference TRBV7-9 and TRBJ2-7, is DTGVSQNPRHKITKRGQNVTFRCDPISEHNRLYWYRQTLGQGPEFLTYFQNEAQLEKSRLLSDRFSAERPKGSFSTLEIQRTEQGDSAMYLCASSRAGTRVSEQYFGPGTRLTVT.

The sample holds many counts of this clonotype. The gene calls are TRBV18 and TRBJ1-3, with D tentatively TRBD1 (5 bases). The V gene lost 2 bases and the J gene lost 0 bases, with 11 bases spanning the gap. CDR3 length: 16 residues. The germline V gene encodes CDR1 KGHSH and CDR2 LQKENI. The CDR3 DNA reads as TGTGCCAGCTCACCAGAACAGGCATACTCTGGAAACACCATATATTTT. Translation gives CASSPEQAYSGNTIYF.

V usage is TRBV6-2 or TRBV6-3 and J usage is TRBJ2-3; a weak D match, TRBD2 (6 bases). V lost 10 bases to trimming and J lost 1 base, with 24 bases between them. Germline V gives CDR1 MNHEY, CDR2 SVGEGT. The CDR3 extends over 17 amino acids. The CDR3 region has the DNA TGTGCCAACAGCCCTACACCGGGGACTTCAGGCACAGATACGCAGTATTTT. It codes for CANSPTPGTSGTDTQYF.

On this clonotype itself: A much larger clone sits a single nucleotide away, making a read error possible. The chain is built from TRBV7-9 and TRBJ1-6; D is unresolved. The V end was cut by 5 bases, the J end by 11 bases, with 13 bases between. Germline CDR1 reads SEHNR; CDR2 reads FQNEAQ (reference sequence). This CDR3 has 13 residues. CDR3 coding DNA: TGTGCCAGCAGCAGGACTGCCAATGCACCCCTCCACTTT. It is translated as CASSRTANAPLHF.

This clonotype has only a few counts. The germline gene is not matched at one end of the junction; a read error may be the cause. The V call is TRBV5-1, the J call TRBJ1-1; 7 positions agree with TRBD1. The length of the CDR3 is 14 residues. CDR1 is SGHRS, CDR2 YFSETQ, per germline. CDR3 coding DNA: TGCGTCAGCAGCTCACAGGGGTTTGGCACTGAAGCTTTCTTT. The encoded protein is CVSSSQGFGTEAFF.

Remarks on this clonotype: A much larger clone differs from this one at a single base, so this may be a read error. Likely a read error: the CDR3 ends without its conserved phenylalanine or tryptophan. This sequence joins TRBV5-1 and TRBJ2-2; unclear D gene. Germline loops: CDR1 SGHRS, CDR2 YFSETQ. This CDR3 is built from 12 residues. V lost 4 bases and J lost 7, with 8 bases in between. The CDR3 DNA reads TGCGCCAGCAGCCTTAGTGGCGGGGAGCTGTTTCTT. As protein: CASSLSGGELFL.